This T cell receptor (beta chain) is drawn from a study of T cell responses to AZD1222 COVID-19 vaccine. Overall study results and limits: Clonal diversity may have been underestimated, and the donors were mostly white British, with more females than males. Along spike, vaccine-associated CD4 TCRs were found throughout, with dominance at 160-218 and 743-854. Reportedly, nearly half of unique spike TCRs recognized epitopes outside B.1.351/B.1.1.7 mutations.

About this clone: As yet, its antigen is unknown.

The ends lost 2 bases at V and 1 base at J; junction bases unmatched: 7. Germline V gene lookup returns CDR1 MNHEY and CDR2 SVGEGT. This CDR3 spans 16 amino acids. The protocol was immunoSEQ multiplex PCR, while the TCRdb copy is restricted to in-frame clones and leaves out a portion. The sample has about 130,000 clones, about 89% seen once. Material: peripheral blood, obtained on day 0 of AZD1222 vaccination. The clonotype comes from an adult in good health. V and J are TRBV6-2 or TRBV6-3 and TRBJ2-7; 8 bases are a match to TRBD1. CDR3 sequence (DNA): TGTGCCAGCAGTTACCGCGTCGGACAGGGTTCCTACGAGCAGTACTTC. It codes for CASSYRVGQGSYEQYF.